These 14 T cell receptor beta chains were all obtained from the same sample, sequenced in a study of T cells in Graves' hyperthyroidism and ophthalmopathy (dated by TCRdb to the late 2010s). Libraries were prepared through multiplex PCR. For sequencing, an Illumina HiSeq 2000 was employed. The TCR beta CDR3 regions were amplified from RNA transcripts. A first-round RT-PCR of the TCR CDR3 used the HTBI primer set with the Qiagen OneStep RT-PCR kit. Clones were called with MiXCR by TCRdb after fastp trimmed the public reads at Q25, and only in-frame beta chains were retained. Entries that share a CDR3 protein sequence are merged under the most common genes and DNA. Here the sample has roughly 710,000 distinct CDR3 sequences; around 40% occur a single time. Together, the top ten hold around 32% of the sample. Sample: blood. The receptors originated from a woman in her thirties or forties with Graves' hyperthyroidism.

The gene calls are TRBV20-1 and TRBJ2-5; D gene unclear. The length of the CDR3 is 12 residues. V was trimmed by 4 bases and J by 11 bases, leaving 17 bases between them. Germline CDR1 and CDR2: DFQATT and SNEGSKA (reference sequence). The CDR3 DNA reads as TGCAGTGCTACAGTCAACTTAGGAACGCAGTACTTC. Protein sequence: CSATVNLGTQYF.

The rearrangement links TRBV4-3 to TRBJ2-2, with 12 bases identical to TRBD2. J was trimmed by 3 bases and V by 0 bases; bases with no gene match: 2. The CDR3 has 17 amino acids. CDR1 LGHNA and CDR2 YSLEER come from the germline V gene. As DNA, the CDR3 is TGCGCCAGCAGCCAAGATACTAGCGGGAGGCACACCGGGGAGCTGTTTTTT. Translated, it gives CASSQDTSGRHTGELFF.

This clonotype occurred many times. The genes are TRBV29-1 and TRBJ1-2; TRBD1 agrees at 7 bases. J gave up 4 bases and V 7 bases, and 3 bases lay outside the gene matches. The germline gives CDR1 SQVTM, CDR2 ANQGSEA. The CDR3 runs to 11 residues. CDR3 bases: TGCAGCGGTTCAGGGGGCTATGGCTACACCTTC. Protein: CSGSGGYGYTF.

To note about this clonotype: Its ends do not fully match the called genes, so a read error is possible. The chain uses TRBV7-2 and TRBJ2-5, with 7 bases identical to TRBD1. This CDR3 is built from 12 residues. Germline V gives CDR1 SGHTA, CDR2 FQGNSA. The DNA for the CDR3 is TGTGCCAGCAGCGCTCAGGGGGAGACCCAGCACTTC. Translating it yields CASSAQGETQHF. Complete variable domain (other parts from reference TRBV7-2 and TRBJ2-5): GAGVSQSPSNKVTEKGKDVELRCDPISGHTALYWYRQSLGQGLEFLIYFQGNSAPDKSGLPSDRFSAERTGGSVSTLTIQRTQQEDSAVYLCASSAQGETQHFGPGTRLLVL.

This clonotype was counted many times. The chain combines TRBV7-9 with TRBJ2-7; 10 nucleotides line up with TRBD2. Trimming cost V 5 bases and J 3 bases; bases outside gene matches: 4. CDR1 and CDR2 (germline): SEHNR, FQNEAQ (reference sequence). The CDR3 length is 14 residues. The CDR3 region has the DNA TGTGCCAGCAGCGTTAGCGGGAGGCACTACGAGCAGTACTTC. This gives the protein CASSVSGRHYEQYF.

The chain carries TRBV7-8 and TRBJ1-4; no definite D call. V was shortened by 1 base and J by 8 bases, with 14 bases between the two germline ends. The CDR3 length is 15 residues. The germline V gene encodes CDR1 SGHVS and CDR2 FQNEAQ. In DNA form, the CDR3 reads TGTGCCAGCAGCTTAGTCCGACACGGACGGGAAAAACTGTTTTTT. This encodes CASSLVRHGREKLFF.

This clonotype showed up just a few times. This chain joins TRBV20-1 and TRBJ1-5, with D possibly matching TRBD1 (6 bases). Germline CDR1 DFQATT, CDR2 SNEGSKA (reference sequence). The CDR3 extends over 14 amino acids. Trimming removed 0 bases from V and 5 bases from J, with 11 bases in between. The CDR3 nucleotides are TGCAGTGCTAGAGATTCCGGGGGCGATCAGCCCCAGCATTTT. This translates into CSARDSGGDQPQHF.

This clonotype appeared a single time. CDR3 sequence reads: CASSLDQGPSTEAFF. In DNA, the CDR3 is TGTGCCAGCAGCTTAGACCAGGGGCCGAGCACTGAAGCTTTCTTT. This rearrangement joins TRBV7-9 to TRBJ1-1, with a tentative D call TRBD1 (6 bases). The CDR3 spans 15 residues. Germline V gives CDR1 SEHNR, CDR2 FQNEAQ (reference sequence). With 1 base removed from V and 4 bases from J, the gap between germline ends came to 13 bases.

This clonotype was recorded a few times. The J gene is TRBJ1-2, the V gene TRBV5-6; D not resolved. Trimming pared 1 base from V and 5 bases from J, leaving 12 bases between. The germline V gene encodes CDR1 SGHDT and CDR2 YYEEEE. The CDR3 is 14 residues long. Here the CDR3 DNA reads TGTGCCAGCAGCTTGAGAAGGGCTAGTTATGGCTACACCTTC. Amino acid sequence: CASSLRRASYGYTF.

This clonotype was recorded many times. Germline and junction disagree at one end, which may indicate a read error. This chain uses TRBV7-9 with TRBJ2-7; D not certain. There are 15 residues in the CDR3. The germline V gene encodes CDR1 SEHNR and CDR2 FQNEAQ (reference sequence). The CDR3 loop is CASSPYTPFSDEQYF. DNA of the CDR3: TGTGCCAGCAGCCCCTATACTCCGTTCTCCGACGAGCAGTACTTC.

The chain joins TRBV19 to TRBJ2-7; 8 bases fit TRBD1. Germline V CDR1 and CDR2: LNHDA, SQIVND (reference sequence). This CDR3 is 15 amino acids long. The trim removed 6 bases at V and 4 bases at J, leaving 11 bases unmatched. DNA of the CDR3: TGTGCCAGTAGCGTTCCAGGGGGCTCTAGGTACGAGCAGTACTTC. This codes for CASSVPGGSRYEQYF. Filled out from reference TRBV19 and TRBJ2-7, the complete variable domain reads DGGITQSPKYLFRKEGQNVTLSCEQNLNHDAMYWYRQDPGQGLRLIYYSQIVNDFQKGDIAEGYSVSREKKESFPLTVTSAQKNPTAFYLCASSVPGGSRYEQYFGPGTRLTVT.

The chain employs TRBV10-3 and TRBJ2-2; the match to TRBD2 covers 8 bases. Trimming removed 4 bases from V and 11 bases from J; junction bases left unmatched: 12. This CDR3 has 15 amino acids. Germline CDR1 is ENHRY and CDR2 is SYGVKD. CDR3 residues: CAISGTSRGMGELFF. CDR3 bases: TGTGCCATCAGTGGGACTAGCAGGGGAATGGGTGAGCTGTTTTTT.

This chain connects TRBV20-1 to TRBJ2-5; 7 bases are shared with TRBD1. In germline, CDR1 is DFQATT, CDR2 SNEGSKA (reference sequence). V shed 3 bases, J shed 9 bases, and the junction held 10 bases outside the gene matches. This CDR3 is built from 13 residues. The CDR3 spells CSASRDSNQPQYF. Here the CDR3 DNA reads TGCAGTGCTAGCCGGGACAGCAATCAGCCCCAGTACTTC.

V and J are TRBV7-9 and TRBJ1-3, with D uncertain. V gave up 5 bases and J gave up 0 bases, with 5 bases separating them. This CDR3 comprises 13 residues. CDR1 is SEHNR and CDR2 is FQNEAQ in the germline V gene (reference sequence). CDR3 residues: CASSKTSGNTIYF. The CDR3 region has the DNA TGTGCCAGCAGCAAAACCTCTGGAAACACCATATATTTT.